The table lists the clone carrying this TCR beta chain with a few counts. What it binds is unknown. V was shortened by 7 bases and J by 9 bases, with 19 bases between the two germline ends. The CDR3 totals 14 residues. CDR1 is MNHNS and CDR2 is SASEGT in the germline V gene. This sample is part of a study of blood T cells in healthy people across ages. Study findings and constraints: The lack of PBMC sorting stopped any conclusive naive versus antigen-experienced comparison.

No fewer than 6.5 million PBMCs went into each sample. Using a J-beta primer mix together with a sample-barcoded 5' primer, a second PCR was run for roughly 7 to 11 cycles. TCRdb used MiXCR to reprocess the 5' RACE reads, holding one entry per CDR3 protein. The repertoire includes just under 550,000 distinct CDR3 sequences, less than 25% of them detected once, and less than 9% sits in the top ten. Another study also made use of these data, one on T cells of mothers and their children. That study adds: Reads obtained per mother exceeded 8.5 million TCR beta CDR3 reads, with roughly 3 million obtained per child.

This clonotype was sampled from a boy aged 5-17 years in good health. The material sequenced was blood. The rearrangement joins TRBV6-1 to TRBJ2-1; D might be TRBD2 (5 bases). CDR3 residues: CASTFTVRVIEQFF. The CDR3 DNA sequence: TGTGCCAGCACGTTCACGGTGCGGGTAATTGAGCAGTTCTTC.